The rows below give T cell receptor beta chains drawn from one sample of a study of CD8+CD57+ T cells in acquired aplastic anemia. TCRdb analysed the reads with MiXCR anew, one entry per CDR3 protein. The table shows about 250,000 distinct CDR3 sequences, with around 46% occurring only once. Material for sequencing was sorted CD4+, CD8+, or CD8+CD57+ T cells (not recorded which) from PBMCs. The receptor set was obtained from a human donor with aplastic anemia. Each CDR3 is given with its conserved first and last residue. The D gene is left open where the match is weak. Part of the rows lack a size; the others show once, few, many or a class for expanded clones.

v_call	j_call	d_call	clone_size	cdr3_aa	cdr3_nt
TRBV28	TRBJ2-7	TRBD2	NA	CASSPRWGGAYEQYF	TGTGCCAGCAGTCCACGTTGGGGGGGGGCCTACGAGCAGTACTTC
TRBV6-5	TRBJ2-1	NA	many	CASSYSGFDEQFF	TGTGCCAGCAGTTACTCGGGGTTCGATGAGCAGTTCTTC
TRBV10-3	TRBJ2-1	TRBD2	many	CASSTGLAGTQQFF	TGTGCCAGCAGTACAGGACTAGCGGGGACGCAGCAGTTCTTC
TRBV2	TRBJ1-5	NA	NA	CASNSRDFGGQPQHF	TGTGCCAGCAACAGCCGGGACTTCGGGGGTCAGCCCCAGCATTTT
TRBV7-2	TRBJ2-7	NA	many	CASLQYPAAWTRGSYYEQYF	TGTGCCAGCCTCCAGTATCCAGCAGCTTGGACTCGGGGGTCCTACTACGAGCAGTACTTC
TRBV9	TRBJ2-1	TRBD1	NA	CASSIPEGTGNNEQFF	TGTGCCAGCAGCATACCCGAAGGGACAGGCAACAATGAGCAGTTCTTC
TRBV7-2	TRBJ2-7	TRBD1	NA	CASSHDRGQGEQYF	TGTGCCAGCAGCCACGACAGGGGGCAAGGCGAGCAGTACTTC
TRBV6-2/TRBV6-3	TRBJ2-3	TRBD2	NA	CAIGGVDWDTQYF	TGTGCCATCGGGGGGGTCGACTGGGATACGCAGTATTTT
TRBV9	TRBJ2-1	TRBD2	many	CASSVGLAEDNEQFF	TGTGCCAGCAGCGTAGGGCTAGCGGAGGACAATGAGCAGTTCTTC
TRBV29-1	TRBJ1-2	NA	NA	CSVEPGYGYTF	TGCAGCGTTGAACCAGGGTATGGCTACACCTTC
TRBV28	TRBJ1-4	TRBD1	NA	CASSFRQGGGEKLFF	TGTGCCAGCAGTTTTCGACAGGGGGGGGGGGAAAAACTGTTTTTT
TRBV29-1	TRBJ1-6	NA	many	CSVESRGRRNSPLHF	TGCAGCGTTGAATCCCGCGGGAGGCGTAATTCACCCCTCCACTTT
TRBV29-1	TRBJ2-5	NA	NA	CSVEVVRSGVQETQYF	TGCAGCGTTGAGGTAGTTCGGTCAGGGGTCCAAGAGACCCAGTACTTC
TRBV27	TRBJ1-2	NA	many	CASSSPMAGVRGYTF	TGTGCCAGCAGTTCCCCAATGGCGGGGGTGCGTGGCTACACCTTC
TRBV7-2	TRBJ1-2	NA	NA	CASSLDDRTNYGYTF	TGTGCCAGCAGCTTGGATGACAGAACTAACTATGGCTACACCTTC
TRBV14	TRBJ2-5	TRBD2	few	CASSPRTSGGQETQYF	TGTGCCAGCAGCCCCCGGACTAGCGGAGGCCAAGAGACCCAGTACTTC
TRBV19	TRBJ1-2	NA	NA	CASNRAGTYGYTF	TGTGCCAGTAACCGCGCGGGGACCTATGGCTACACCTTC
TRBV7-2	TRBJ1-6	NA	many	CASSLAQGDHGSPLHF	TGTGCCAGCAGCTTAGCCCAGGGTGACCATGGTTCACCCCTCCACTTT
TRBV29-1	TRBJ2-2	NA	many	CSHSGAGDTGELFF	TGCAGCCATTCAGGGGCGGGCGACACCGGGGAGCTGTTTTTT
TRBV6-2/TRBV6-3	TRBJ1-2	NA	NA	CASSYGVYGYTF	TGTGCCAGCAGTTACGGAGTCTATGGCTACACCTTC
TRBV2	TRBJ2-7	NA	many	CASSGGPSLFYEQYF	TGTGCCAGCAGTGGGGGCCCTTCCCTCTTCTACGAGCAGTACTTC